The subject of this entry is one T cell receptor (beta chain). The data belong to a study of cytotoxic CD8 clonotypes in ibrutinib-treated CLL. The data were produced by immunoSEQ multiplex PCR, yet TCRdb's version contains in-frame clones alone and is incomplete. This table holds 250,000 to 350,000 clones, around 76% found once. V gave up 3 bases and J gave up 2 bases; unmatched junction bases: 2. The CDR3 is 14 residues long. Germline CDR1 reads SGHNT; CDR2 reads YYREEE (reference sequence). Sequenced here: PBMCs, sampled at disease progression, from a patient treated with ibrutinib. The V and J genes are TRBV5-4 and TRBJ1-2; 9 positions agree with TRBD1. The receptor was isolated from a human donor with chronic lymphocytic leukemia. CDR3 loop: CASSSQGANYGYTF. The CDR3 nucleotides are TGTGCCAGCAGCTCACAGGGGGCCAACTATGGCTACACCTTC.